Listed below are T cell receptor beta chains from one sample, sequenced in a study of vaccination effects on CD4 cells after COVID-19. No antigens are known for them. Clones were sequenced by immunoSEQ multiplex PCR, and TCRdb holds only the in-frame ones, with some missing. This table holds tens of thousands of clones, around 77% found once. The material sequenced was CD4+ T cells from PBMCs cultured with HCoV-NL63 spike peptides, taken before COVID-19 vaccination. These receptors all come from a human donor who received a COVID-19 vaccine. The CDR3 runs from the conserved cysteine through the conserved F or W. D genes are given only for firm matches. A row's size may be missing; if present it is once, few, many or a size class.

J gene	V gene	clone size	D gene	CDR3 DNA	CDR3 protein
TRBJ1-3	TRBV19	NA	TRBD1	TGTGCCAGCTCACGGGGGGACAGCGGAAACACCATATATTTT	CASSRGDSGNTIYF
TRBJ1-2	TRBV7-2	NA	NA	TGTGCCAGCAGCTTAGATGGGGCAGTCCCTGGGGACACCTTC	CASSLDGAVPGDTF
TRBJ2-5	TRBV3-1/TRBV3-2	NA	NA	TGTGCCAGCAGCCAAAAGTCAGCCTTGGAGACCCAGTACTTC	CASSQKSALETQYF
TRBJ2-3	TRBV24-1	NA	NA	TGTGCCACCAGTGACCCCCAGGGGTCAGATACGCAGTATTTT	CATSDPQGSDTQYF
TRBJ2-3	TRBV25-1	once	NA	TGTGCCAGCAGTTGGGGGGCCACAGATACGCAGTATTTT	CASSWGATDTQYF
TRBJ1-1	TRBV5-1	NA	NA	TGCGCCAGCAGCTTGGATGGGCAGTCGGATGGTTTCTTT	CASSLDGQSDGFF
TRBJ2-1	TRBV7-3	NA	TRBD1	TGTGCCAGCTCATTCACCGGGACAGGGGGTTACAATGAGCAGTTCTTC	CASSFTGTGGYNEQFF
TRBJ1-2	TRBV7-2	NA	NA	TGTGCCAGCATGGGCAGGGGTACCTATGGCTACACCTTC	CASMGRGTYGYTF
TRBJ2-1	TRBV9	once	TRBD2	TGTGCCAGCAGCCCCCGACTAGCGGGGGGGCTCGGATCCTACAATGAGCAGTTCTTC	CASSPRLAGGLGSYNEQFF
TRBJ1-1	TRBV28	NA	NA	TGTGCCAGCAGTTTTTCCACGACCTTGCATGCTTTCTTT	CASSFSTTLHAFF
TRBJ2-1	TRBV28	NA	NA	TGTGCCAGCAGGGTGATGGGAGAAACCTACAATGAGCAGTTCTTC	CASRVMGETYNEQFF
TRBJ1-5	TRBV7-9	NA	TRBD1	TGTGCCAGCAGCTTAGGGACAGGGGATAGCAATCAGCCCCAGCATTTT	CASSLGTGDSNQPQHF
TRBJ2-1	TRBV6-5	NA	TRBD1	TGTGCCAGCATCCGACAGGGGGCCTACAATGAGCAGTTCTTC	CASIRQGAYNEQFF
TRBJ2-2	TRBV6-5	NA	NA	TGTGCCAGCAGTTACAGTGGGCGGGAGCTGTTTTTT	CASSYSGRELFF
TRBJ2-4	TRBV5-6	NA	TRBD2	TGTGCCAGCAACCGGGGGGGCGCGGACATTCAGTACTTC	CASNRGGADIQYF
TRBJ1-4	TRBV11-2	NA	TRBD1	TGTGCCAGCAGCTTAAAAGGACAGGGGGCCTTTTTT	CASSLKGQGAFF
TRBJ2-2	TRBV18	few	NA	TGTGCCAGCTCACTACATAGCGTTGCCGGCACCGGGGAGCTGTTTTTT	CASSLHSVAGTGELFF
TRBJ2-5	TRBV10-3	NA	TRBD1	TGTGCCATCAGTGAGCAGACAGGGGAGACCCAGTACTTC	CAISEQTGETQYF
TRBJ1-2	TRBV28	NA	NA	TGTGCCAGCAGTCTACAGACAGGCATTGCCTATGGCTACACCTTC	CASSLQTGIAYGYTF
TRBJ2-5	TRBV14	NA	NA	TGTGCCAGCAGCTCAGGGTGGCAGGCGTACCAAGAGACCCAGTACTTC	CASSSGWQAYQETQYF
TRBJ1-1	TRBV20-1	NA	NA	TGCAGTGCTAGAGACGACACTGAAGCTTTCTTT	CSARDDTEAFF
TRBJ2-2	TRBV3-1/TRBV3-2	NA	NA	TGTGCCAGCAGCCAATGGGGGGCAAACACCGGGGAGCTGTTTTTT	CASSQWGANTGELFF
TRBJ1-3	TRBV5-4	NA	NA	TGTGCCAGCAGCGTGAGTCGTGGAAACACCATATATTTT	CASSVSRGNTIYF
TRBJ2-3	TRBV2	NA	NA	TGTGCCAGCAGTGACGGGACAGATACGCAGTATTTT	CASSDGTDTQYF
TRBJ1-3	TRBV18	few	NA	TGTGCCAGCTCAGAATTCAAGGACTCTGGAAACACCATATATTTT	CASSEFKDSGNTIYF
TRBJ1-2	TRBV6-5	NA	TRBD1	TGTGCCAGCAGCAAACCGGGACAGGGGCAAGGCTACACCTTC	CASSKPGQGQGYTF
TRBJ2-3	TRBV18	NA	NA	TGTGCCAGCTCACCACTGTCCCCGGCGGGAGATACGCAGTATTTT	CASSPLSPAGDTQYF
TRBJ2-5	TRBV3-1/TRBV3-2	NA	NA	TGTGCCAGCAGCCCGAGGGGAGTACAAGAGACCCAGTACTTC	CASSPRGVQETQYF
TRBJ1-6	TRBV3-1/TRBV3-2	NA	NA	TGTGCCAGCAGCGGCCCCAGTGGGGGGACCGTCGTCCACTTT	CASSGPSGGTVVHF
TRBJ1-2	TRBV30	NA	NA	TGTGCCTGGAGCCCGGAGAAATATGGCTACACCTTC	CAWSPEKYGYTF
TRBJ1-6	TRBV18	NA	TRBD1	TGTGCCAGCTCACGCACAGGGGAATCACCCCTCCACTTT	CASSRTGESPLHF
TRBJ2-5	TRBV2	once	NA	TGTGCCAGCAGGGAAGACGGACTCGAGGGAGAGACCCAGTACTTC	CASREDGLEGETQYF
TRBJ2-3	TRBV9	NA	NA	TGTGCCAGCAGCGTCACACAGGTTTTGAAGGGAACAGATACGCAGTATTTT	CASSVTQVLKGTDTQYF
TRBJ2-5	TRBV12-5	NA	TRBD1	TGTGCTAGTGCCAATGGTGGGCAGGGGGTCCGGGAGACCCAGTACTTC	CASANGGQGVRETQYF
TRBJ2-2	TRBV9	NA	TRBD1	TGTGCCAGCAGCGCCCCGACAGGGCAGGGCGGGGAGCTGTTTTTT	CASSAPTGQGGELFF
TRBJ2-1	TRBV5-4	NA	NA	TGTGCCACCGGTCGGTCGGACTCCTACAATGAGCAGTTCTTC	CATGRSDSYNEQFF
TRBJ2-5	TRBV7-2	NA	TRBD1	TGTGCCAGCAGCTTAGCGGGGACAGCTGAGACCCAGTACTTC	CASSLAGTAETQYF
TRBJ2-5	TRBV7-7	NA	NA	TGTGCCAGCAGCCACGGGACATGGGAGACCCAGTACTTC	CASSHGTWETQYF
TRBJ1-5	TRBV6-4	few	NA	TGTGCCAGCCGGCTCACAACGGACAATCAGCCCCAGCATTTT	CASRLTTDNQPQHF
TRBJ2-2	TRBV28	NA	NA	TGTGCCAGCAGATTCCGGGCCCCCGGGGAGCTGTTTTTT	CASRFRAPGELFF
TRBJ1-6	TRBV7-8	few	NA	TGTGCCAGCAGCTTGAGGGGTTCACCCCTCCACTTT	CASSLRGSPLHF
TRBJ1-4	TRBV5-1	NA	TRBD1	TGCGCCAGCAGCCTCCTCCCGGGACAGGGCTACGAAAAACTGTTTTTT	CASSLLPGQGYEKLFF
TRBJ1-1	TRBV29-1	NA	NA	TGCAGCGGCACACCCGGGAACACTGAAGCTTTCTTT	CSGTPGNTEAFF
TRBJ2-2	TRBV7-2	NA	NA	TGTGCCAGCAGCTCCACCCACACCGGGGAGCTGTTTTTT	CASSSTHTGELFF
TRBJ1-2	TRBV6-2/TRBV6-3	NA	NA	TGTGCCAGCAGTTACACCAACTATGGCTACACCTTC	CASSYTNYGYTF
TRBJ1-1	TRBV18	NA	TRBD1	TGTGCCAGCTCACCCGGGACAGTTGAAGCTTTCTTT	CASSPGTVEAFF
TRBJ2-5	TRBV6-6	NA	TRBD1	TGTGCCAGCAGGGGGGGGACAGGGAGAGGGGAGACCCAGTACTTC	CASRGGTGRGETQYF
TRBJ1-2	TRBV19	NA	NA	TGTGCCAGTAGTATTGGTGATGGGTCACATGGCTACACCTTC	CASSIGDGSHGYTF
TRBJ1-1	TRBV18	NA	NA	TGTGCCAGCTCACACGGACGGGGAAACACTGAAGCTTTCTTT	CASSHGRGNTEAFF
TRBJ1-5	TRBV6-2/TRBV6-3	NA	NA	TGTGCCAGCAGTTACTCCCGGATTGGCAATCAGCCCCAGCATTTT	CASSYSRIGNQPQHF
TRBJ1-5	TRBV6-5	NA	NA	TGTGCCAGCAGCCCCGGACTGATGAATCAGCCCCAGCATTTT	CASSPGLMNQPQHF
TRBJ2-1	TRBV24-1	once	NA	TGTGCCACCAGTGAACCGCCCGGGACACAGTACAATGAGCAGTTCTTC	CATSEPPGTQYNEQFF
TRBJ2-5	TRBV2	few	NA	TGTGCCAGCAGCTTCACGGGGGTCCTGGAGACCCAGTACTTC	CASSFTGVLETQYF
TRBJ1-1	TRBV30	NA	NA	TGTGCCTCCTCGGGCGGCCTCACTGAAGCTTTCTTT	CASSGGLTEAFF
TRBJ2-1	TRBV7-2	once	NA	TGTGCCAGCAGCTTAAACAGGGGAGGTGATGAGCAGTTCTTC	CASSLNRGGDEQFF
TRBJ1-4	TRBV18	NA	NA	TGTGCCAGCTCACCAGGGCTTGGGGAAAAACTGTTTTTT	CASSPGLGEKLFF
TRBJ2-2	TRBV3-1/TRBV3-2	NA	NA	TGTGCCAGCAGCCAAGAACGGAAGGCGAACACCGGGGAGCTGTTTTTT	CASSQERKANTGELFF